This TCR beta chain was observed in a study of blood T cell repertoires in COVID-19. On the study more broadly: Acute and convalescent COVID-19 specimens originated in the United States, Italy and Spain. T cells, B-cell-depleted T cells, or PBMCs supplied cDNA or gDNA.

Authors' data handling: Cell counts per sample came from amplifying reference gene primers. Data came from immunoSEQ multiplex PCR; TCRdb stores just in-frame clones and leaves some out. V and J calls and clone size follow that table, whereas D and trimming were derived from the DNA. The sample yields around 170,000 clones, 75% to 85% seen once. Trimming removed 5 bases from V and 2 bases from J, with 10 bases in between. The germline V gene encodes CDR1 MNHEY and CDR2 SVGAGI. The CDR3 consists of 15 residues. The specimen was peripheral blood. The V gene is TRBV6-5, the J gene TRBJ2-6; a possible D gene is TRBD2 (5 bases). This receptor was taken from a human donor in a cohort sampled during active COVID-19. The CDR3 is CASSPLRAGANVLTF. The CDR3 nucleotides read TGTGCCAGCAGTCCCTTGAGGGCTGGGGCCAACGTCCTGACTTTC.